A single sample is the source of the 26 T cell receptor beta chains below, sequenced in a study of OX40 agonist ivuxolimab in advanced cancers. Sequencing was performed with immunoSEQ multiplex PCR; in TCRdb, only in-frame clones are kept and a portion is missing. The data show some 79,000 clones, 80% to 95% seen once. The material was CD4+ or CD8+ T cells sorted from blood, obtained in a trial of the OX40 agonist ivuxolimab. These TCRs come from an adult with an advanced solid tumor such as melanoma, head and neck, liver or kidney cancer.

V usage is TRBV18 and J usage is TRBJ2-3; D is ambiguous. CDR1 is KGHSH and CDR2 is LQKENI in the germline V gene. Trimming took 5 bases from V and 6 from J, leaving 9 bases between them. CDR3 length: 12 residues. The CDR3: CASSALRDTQYF. CDR3 nucleotides: TGTGCCAGCTCAGCCTTGCGGGATACGCAGTATTTT.

The V call is TRBV5-4, the J call TRBJ1-3, with 8 positions matching TRBD1. This CDR3 comprises 15 residues. Germline CDR1 SGHNT, CDR2 YYREEE (reference sequence). V was clipped by 5 bases and J by 3 bases; unmatched bases: 7. This CDR3 reads CASSLTGAGGNTIYF. The CDR3 DNA is TGTGCCAGCAGTTTGACAGGGGCAGGTGGAAACACCATATATTTT.

The chain's CDR3 is CASSILDQPQHF. The CDR3 DNA reads as TGTGCCAGTAGTATACTGGATCAGCCCCAGCATTTT. This chain joins TRBV19 and TRBJ1-5, with D uncertain. CDR1 LNHDA and CDR2 SQIVND come from the germline V gene (reference sequence). The length of the CDR3 is 12 residues. Trimming shortened V by 2 bases and J by 5 bases, and 4 bases separated the two germline ends.

The gene calls are TRBV19 and TRBJ1-1; possibly TRBD1 for D (6 bases). CDR1 is LNHDA, CDR2 SQIVND, per germline (reference sequence). Trimming shortened V by 5 bases and J by 9 bases, and 16 bases separated the two germline ends. The CDR3 is made up of 13 amino acids. The CDR3 loop is CASSVRGLAKAFF. CDR3 nucleotides: TGTGCCAGTAGTGTCCGGGGGCTGGCGAAAGCTTTCTTT.

This clone was recorded only once. V usage is TRBV9 and J usage is TRBJ2-7; unclear D gene. Germline V gene lookup returns CDR1 SGDLS and CDR2 YYNGEE. V was cut by 2 bases and J by 0 bases, with 9 bases left in between. The CDR3 consists of 14 residues. CDR3 amino acids: CASSVGGDSYEQYF. The CDR3 nucleotides are TGTGCCAGCAGCGTGGGCGGAGACTCCTACGAGCAGTACTTC.

The chain joins TRBV19 to TRBJ2-7, with 10 bases that match TRBD2. CDR1 and CDR2 (germline): LNHDA, SQIVND (reference sequence). The CDR3 consists of 15 residues. The J segment lost 3 bases and the V segment lost 4 bases, leaving 6 bases of the junction unmatched. The CDR3 loop reads CASSTRTSGNYEQYF. DNA for the CDR3: TGTGCCAGTAGTACCCGGACTAGCGGCAACTACGAGCAGTACTTC.

The rearrangement joins TRBV19 to TRBJ1-4, with a possible D match to TRBD1 (5 bases). The CDR3 loop spans 17 amino acids. Per germline, CDR1 LNHDA and CDR2 SQIVND (reference sequence). The V gene lost 3 bases and the J gene lost 0 bases, with 14 bases spanning the gap. The DNA for the CDR3 is TGTGCCAGTAGTATTGAGACGGGGCTTTCAACTAATGAAAAACTGTTTTTT. The encoded protein is CASSIETGLSTNEKLFF.

This chain uses TRBV7-2 with TRBJ2-1, with D uncertain. V lost 1 base and J 0 bases, leaving 7 bases between the germline ends. CDR1 is SGHTA and CDR2 is FQGNSA in the germline V gene. CDR3 size: 15 residues. DNA for the CDR3: TGTGCCAGCAGCTTAGTGAGGACCTCCTACAATGAGCAGTTCTTC. Protein sequence: CASSLVRTSYNEQFF.

CDR3 residues: CASSYHAEYEQYF. In DNA form, the CDR3 reads TGTGCCAGCAGTTACCACGCGGAGTACGAGCAGTACTTC. The rearrangement joins TRBV6-5 to TRBJ2-7; D is ambiguous. Germline V gene sequence: CDR1 MNHEY, CDR2 SVGAGI. The CDR3 totals 13 residues. V shed 2 bases and J shed 4 bases, with 9 bases lying between them.

This clone is a singleton in its sample. The CDR3 bases are TGTGCCAGCAGCTTAGTGGGGGAAGGGTCCTACGAGCAGTACTTC. Translated: CASSLVGEGSYEQYF. The chain joins TRBV7-2 to TRBJ2-7; either TRBD1 or TRBD2 may supply D (5 bases each). Trimming cost V 1 base and J 1 base, with 11 bases left between them. Germline V gene sequence: CDR1 SGHTA, CDR2 FQGNSA. CDR3 length: 15 residues. Supplemented by reference TRBV7-2 and TRBJ2-7, the full variable domain reads GAGVSQSPSNKVTEKGKDVELRCDPISGHTALYWYRQSLGQGLEFLIYFQGNSAPDKSGLPSDRFSAERTGGSVSTLTIQRTQQEDSAVYLCASSLVGEGSYEQYFGPGTRLTVT.

The chain carries TRBV9 and TRBJ2-5, with TRBD1 as a possible D gene (6 bases). The CDR3 totals 16 residues. V lost 0 bases and J 0 bases, leaving 12 bases between the germline ends. Germline V gene lookup returns CDR1 SGDLS and CDR2 YYNGEE. The CDR3 sequence: CASSVGGGMYQETQYF. DNA of the CDR3: TGTGCCAGCAGCGTAGGAGGGGGTATGTACCAAGAGACCCAGTACTTC.

The chain joins TRBV7-2 to TRBJ1-1, with D tentatively TRBD1 (5 bases). Germline V lookup: CDR1 SGHTA, CDR2 FQGNSA. The V end was cut by 3 bases, the J end by 1 base, with 12 bases between. The CDR3 totals 15 residues. The CDR3 protein is CASSFRGGTNTEAFF. The CDR3 DNA reads as TGTGCCAGCAGCTTTCGGGGGGGGACGAACACTGAAGCTTTCTTT.

The chain combines TRBV18 with TRBJ2-5; 8 bases match TRBD1. Germline CDR1 reads KGHSH; CDR2 reads LQKENI. With V trimmed by 2 bases and J by 5 bases, 7 bases remained unmatched. There are 15 residues in the CDR3. For the CDR3, the DNA is TGTGCCAGCTCACCAACAGGACAGGGCGGGGAGACCCAGTACTTC. Translated, it gives CASSPTGQGGETQYF.

V is TRBV19 and J is TRBJ1-5; 7 bases fit TRBD1. Per the germline V gene, CDR1 is LNHDA and CDR2 is SQIVND (reference sequence). CDR3 size: 15 residues. V trimming: 1 base; J trimming: 3 bases; junction bases outside the gene matches: 3. CDR3 nucleotide sequence: TGTGCCAGTAGTATAGCGGGACAGCTCAATCAGCCCCAGCATTTT. This sequence encodes CASSIAGQLNQPQHF.

The rearrangement uses TRBV2 and TRBJ2-7; D is ambiguous. The CDR3 is made up of 15 amino acids. The ends were cut back, 6 bases at V and 5 bases at J, with 20 bases in the middle. Per germline, CDR1 SNHLY and CDR2 FYNNEI. CDR3 in DNA: TGTGCCAGCAGCCGGAGATCCGAGGTGATCGACGAGCAGTACTTC. This codes for CASSRRSEVIDEQYF.

The chain uses TRBV5-5 and TRBJ2-7; 10 bases line up with TRBD1. Germline trimming cut 4 bases from V and 0 bases from J; bases unmatched to any gene: 7. The CDR3 contains 16 residues. CDR1 and CDR2 (germline): SGHKS, YYEKEE (reference sequence). The CDR3 nucleotides read TGTGCCAGCAGCCGTCGCCGGACAGGGGGCTCCTACGAGCAGTACTTC. Translated, it gives CASSRRRTGGSYEQYF. Drawing the rest from reference TRBV5-5 and TRBJ2-7, the complete variable domain is DAGVTQSPTHLIKTRGQQVTLRCSPISGHKSVSWYQQVLGQGPQFIFQYYEKEERGRGNFPDRFSARQFPNYSSELNVNALLLGDSALYLCASSRRRTGGSYEQYFGPGTRLTVT.

The rearrangement joins TRBV5-5 to TRBJ2-1; D is unclear. The CDR3 is 15 amino acids. Trimming left V 4 bases short and J 2 bases short, with 13 bases between. Germline V gives CDR1 SGHKS, CDR2 YYEKEE (reference sequence). The CDR3 DNA follows: TGTGCCAGCAGCGCCATCACTACGGCCTACAATGAGCAGTTCTTC. Translated, it gives CASSAITTAYNEQFF.

This clone has just one count. The chain combines TRBV29-1 with TRBJ2-5; no clear D gene. The CDR3 runs to 12 residues. The germline V and J ends were trimmed by 4 bases and 5 bases, with 11 bases remaining between them. Per germline, CDR1 SQVTM and CDR2 ANQGSEA. The CDR3: CSVVVHPETQYF. CDR3 coding DNA: TGCAGCGTTGTGGTTCACCCGGAGACCCAGTACTTC.

This rearrangement joins TRBV5-1 to TRBJ2-3; D is undetermined. The V end lost 0 bases, the J end lost 3 bases, and 14 bases lay between the germline ends. This CDR3 has 16 residues. Germline CDR1 SGHRS, CDR2 YFSETQ. CDR3 DNA: TGCGCCAGCAGCTTGGAAGGGTCGTTTACTACAGATACGCAGTATTTT. It translates to CASSLEGSFTTDTQYF.

The table lists this clone with a count of one. This chain joins TRBV5-1 and TRBJ2-7, with a weak D call TRBD2 (6 bases). The CDR3 consists of 16 residues. CDR1 is SGHRS and CDR2 is YFSETQ in the germline V gene. The germline V and J ends were trimmed by 0 bases and 1 base, with 14 bases remaining between them. CDR3 region: CASSLGAGAGSYEQYF. Here the CDR3 DNA reads TGCGCCAGCAGCTTGGGAGCGGGCGCGGGTTCCTACGAGCAGTACTTC. The full variable domain, in which reference TRBV5-1 and TRBJ2-7 provide the parts outside the CDR3, is KAGVTQTPRYLIKTRGQQVTLSCSPISGHRSVSWYQQTPGQGLQFLFEYFSETQRNKGNFPGRFSGRQFSNSRSEMNVSTLELGDSALYLCASSLGAGAGSYEQYFGPGTRLTVT.

This clone was found once. The chain combines TRBV18 with TRBJ1-3, with 9 bases aligning to TRBD1. The CDR3 sequence is 16 residues long. V lost 3 bases, J lost 1 base, and 4 bases stayed unmatched. In germline, CDR1 is KGHSH, CDR2 LQKENI. The CDR3 DNA follows: TGTGCCAGCTCACCCCAACAGGGGGCTTCTGGAAACACCATATATTTT. Protein: CASSPQQGASGNTIYF.

The chain is built from TRBV5-6 and TRBJ2-6, with 8 bases matching TRBD1. This CDR3 is 16 amino acids long. V dropped 0 bases and J dropped 2; count of bases not matched to a gene: 1. The germline CDR1 and CDR2 sequences are SGHDT and YYEEEE. This CDR3 is CASSLVRGPGANVLTF. CDR3 coding DNA: TGTGCCAGCAGCTTGGTCAGGGGGCCTGGGGCCAACGTCCTGACTTTC.

This rearrangement joins TRBV11-2 to TRBJ2-3, with D possibly matching TRBD1 (5 bases). The CDR3 runs to 12 residues. Trimming cost V 5 bases and J 8 bases, with 11 bases left between them. Germline CDR1 is SGHAT and CDR2 is FQNNGV. The CDR3 region has the DNA TGTGCCAGCAGCCTCCTAAGGGGTACGCAGTATTTT. Amino acid sequence: CASSLLRGTQYF.

The rearrangement links TRBV6-1 to TRBJ1-2, with TRBD1 matching 10 bases. The CDR3 loop spans 16 amino acids. CDR1 and CDR2 (germline): MNHNS, SASEGT. V lost 4 bases, J lost 3 bases, and 8 bases stayed unmatched. The CDR3 DNA is TGTGCCAGCAGTGGGACAGGGGGACACGTCGACTATGGCTACACCTTC. Translating gives CASSGTGGHVDYGYTF.

In nucleotides, the CDR3 is TGCGCCAGCAGCCTGGGACTACAAGGGCAGTTCTTC. It encodes CASSLGLQGQFF. The chain employs TRBV5-1 and TRBJ2-1, with TRBD2 matching 7 bases. The J segment lost 12 bases and the V segment lost 4 bases, leaving 7 bases of the junction unmatched. Germline CDR1 SGHRS, CDR2 YFSETQ. The CDR3 spans 12 residues.

V usage is TRBV5-1 and J usage is TRBJ2-1; 9 bases are shared with TRBD1. CDR3 size: 13 residues. Trimming cost V 3 bases and J 8 bases; bases outside gene matches: 3. Germline V gene sequence: CDR1 SGHRS, CDR2 YFSETQ. Here the CDR3 DNA reads TGCGCCAGCAGCTCGGGACAGGGATATGAGCAGTTCTTC. This sequence encodes CASSSGQGYEQFF.